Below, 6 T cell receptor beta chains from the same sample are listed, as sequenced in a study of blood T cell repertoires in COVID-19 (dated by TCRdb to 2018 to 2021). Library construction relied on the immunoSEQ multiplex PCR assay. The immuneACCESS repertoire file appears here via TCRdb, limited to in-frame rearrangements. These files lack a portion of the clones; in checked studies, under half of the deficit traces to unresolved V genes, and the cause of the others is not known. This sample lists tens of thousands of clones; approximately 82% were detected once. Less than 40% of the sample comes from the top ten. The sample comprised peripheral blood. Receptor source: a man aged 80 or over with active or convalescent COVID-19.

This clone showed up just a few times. This chain's CDR3 is CASRDRGRRYEQYF. CDR3 in DNA: TGTGCCAGCAGAGACAGGGGGCGCAGGTACGAGCAGTACTTC. This chain connects TRBV2 to TRBJ2-7, with 10 bases aligning to TRBD1. The CDR3 is 14 residues long. V lost 6 bases and J lost 4; bases outside the gene matches: 6. Germline-derived CDR1 and CDR2 are SNHLY and FYNNEI. The full variable domain, rest sourced from reference TRBV2 and TRBJ2-7, is EPEVTQTPSHQVTQMGQEVILRCVPISNHLYFYWYRQILGQKVEFLVSFYNNEISEKSEIFDDQFSVERPDGSNFTLKIRSTKLEDSAMYFCASRDRGRRYEQYFGPGTRLTVT.

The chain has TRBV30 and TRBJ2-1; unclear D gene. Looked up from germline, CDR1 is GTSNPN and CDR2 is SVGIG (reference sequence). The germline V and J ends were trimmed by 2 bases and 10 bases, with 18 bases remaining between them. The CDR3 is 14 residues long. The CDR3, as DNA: TGTGCCTGGAGTTCCCCCCAAACCCAGAAGGAGCAGTTCTTC. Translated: CAWSSPQTQKEQFF.

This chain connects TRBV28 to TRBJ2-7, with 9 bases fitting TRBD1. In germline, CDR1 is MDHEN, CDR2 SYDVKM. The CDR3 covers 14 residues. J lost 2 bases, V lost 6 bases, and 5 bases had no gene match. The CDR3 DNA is TGTGCCAGCAGGGGACAGGGTCTCGCCTACGAGCAGTACTTC. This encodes CASRGQGLAYEQYF.

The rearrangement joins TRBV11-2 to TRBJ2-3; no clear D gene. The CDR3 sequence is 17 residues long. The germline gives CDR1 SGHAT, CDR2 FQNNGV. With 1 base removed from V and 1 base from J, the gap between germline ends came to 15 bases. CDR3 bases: TGTGCCAGCAGCTTAGTTTGGTCGTTAGCACGCACAGATACGCAGTATTTT. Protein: CASSLVWSLARTDTQYF.

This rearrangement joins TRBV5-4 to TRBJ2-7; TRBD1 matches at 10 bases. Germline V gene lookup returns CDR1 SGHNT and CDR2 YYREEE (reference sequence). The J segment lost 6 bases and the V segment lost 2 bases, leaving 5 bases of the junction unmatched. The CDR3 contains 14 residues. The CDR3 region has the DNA TGTGCCAGCAGCTTCGGGACAGGGGCCAGCGAGCAGTACTTC. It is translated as CASSFGTGASEQYF.

Written as DNA, the CDR3 is TGTGCCAGCAGCAAGAACAGGGGCACCTATAATTCACCCCTCCACTTT. Translated: CASSKNRGTYNSPLHF. The V and J genes are TRBV5-6 and TRBJ1-6; TRBD1 matches 7 bases. The germline V gene encodes CDR1 SGHDT and CDR2 YYEEEE. CDR3 size: 16 residues. J gave up 2 bases and V 4 bases, and 6 bases lay outside the gene matches.